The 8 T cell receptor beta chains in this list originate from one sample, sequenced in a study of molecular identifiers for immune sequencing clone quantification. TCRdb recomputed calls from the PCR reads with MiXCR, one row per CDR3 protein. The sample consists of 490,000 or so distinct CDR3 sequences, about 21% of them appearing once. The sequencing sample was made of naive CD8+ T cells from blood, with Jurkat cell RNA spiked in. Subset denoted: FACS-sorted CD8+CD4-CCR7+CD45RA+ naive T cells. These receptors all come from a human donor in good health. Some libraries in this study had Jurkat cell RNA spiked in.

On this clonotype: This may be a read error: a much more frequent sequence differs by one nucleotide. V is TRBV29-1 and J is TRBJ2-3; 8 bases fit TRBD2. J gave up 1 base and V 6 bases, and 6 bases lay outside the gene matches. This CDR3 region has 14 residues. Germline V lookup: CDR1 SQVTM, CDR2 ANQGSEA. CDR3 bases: TGCAGCGTCGGGGGGGAGTTGGGCACAGATACGCAGTATTTT. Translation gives CSVGGELGTDTQYF.

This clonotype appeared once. The CDR3 DNA reads as TGTGCCAGCACCACGTCGGGCGGCGGGACAAGAAAACTGTTTTTT. Protein product: CASTTSGGGTRKLFF. The V and J genes are TRBV6-2 or TRBV6-3 and TRBJ1-4; D might be TRBD1 (6 bases). CDR1 is MNHEY, CDR2 SVGEGT, per germline. V was clipped by 7 bases and J by 10 bases, with 22 bases between them. The CDR3 consists of 15 residues.

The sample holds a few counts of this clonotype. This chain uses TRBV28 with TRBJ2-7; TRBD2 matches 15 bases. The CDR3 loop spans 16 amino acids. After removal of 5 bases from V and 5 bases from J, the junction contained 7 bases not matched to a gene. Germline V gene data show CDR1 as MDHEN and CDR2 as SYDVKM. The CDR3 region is CASSLGLAGGIDEQYF. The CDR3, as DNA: TGTGCCAGCAGTCTGGGACTAGCGGGAGGAATCGACGAGCAGTACTTC.

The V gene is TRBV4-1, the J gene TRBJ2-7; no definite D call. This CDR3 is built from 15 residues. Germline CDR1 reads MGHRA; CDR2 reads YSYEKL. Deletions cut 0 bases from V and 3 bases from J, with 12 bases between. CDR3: CASSQEHLSSYEQYF. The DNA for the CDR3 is TGCGCCAGCAGCCAAGAACATTTATCCAGCTACGAGCAGTACTTC.

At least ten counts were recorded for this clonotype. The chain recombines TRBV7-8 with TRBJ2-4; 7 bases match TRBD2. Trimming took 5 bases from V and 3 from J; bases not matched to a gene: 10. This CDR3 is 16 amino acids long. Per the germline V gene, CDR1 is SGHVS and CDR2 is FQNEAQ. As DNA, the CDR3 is TGTGCCAGCAGCCTCAGCGGGGAAGTGGTCAAAAACATTCAGTACTTC. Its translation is CASSLSGEVVKNIQYF.

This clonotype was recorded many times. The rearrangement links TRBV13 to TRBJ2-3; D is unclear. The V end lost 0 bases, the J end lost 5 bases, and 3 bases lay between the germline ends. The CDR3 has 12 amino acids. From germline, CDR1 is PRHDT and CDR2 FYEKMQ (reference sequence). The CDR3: CASSLGRDTQYF. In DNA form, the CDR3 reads TGTGCCAGCAGCTTAGGTAGAGATACGCAGTATTTT.

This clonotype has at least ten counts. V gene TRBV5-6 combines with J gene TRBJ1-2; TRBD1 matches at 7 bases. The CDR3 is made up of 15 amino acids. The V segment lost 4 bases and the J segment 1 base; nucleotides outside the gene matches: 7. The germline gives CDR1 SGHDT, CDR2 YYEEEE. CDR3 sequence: CASSPYRGNNYGYTF. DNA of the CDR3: TGTGCCAGCAGCCCTTACAGGGGTAATAACTATGGCTACACCTTC.

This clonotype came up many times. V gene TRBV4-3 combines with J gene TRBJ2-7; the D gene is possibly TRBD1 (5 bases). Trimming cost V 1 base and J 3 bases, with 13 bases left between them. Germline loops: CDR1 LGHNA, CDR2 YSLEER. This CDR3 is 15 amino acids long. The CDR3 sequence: CASSQAQDNDYEQYF. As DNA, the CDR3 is TGCGCCAGCAGCCAAGCTCAGGACAACGACTACGAGCAGTACTTC.